The present TCR beta chain was sequenced within a study of blood T cell repertoires in COVID-19. About the study: Italy, Spain and the United States were the sources of the convalescent and acute COVID-19 samples.

Sequencing used immunoSEQ multiplex PCR; TCRdb keeps in-frame clones, though not all of them. Of tens of thousands of clones in the sample, around 88% were seen once. Germline V CDR1 and CDR2: ENHRY, SYGVKD. The CDR3 totals 14 residues. Trimming took off 2 bases at V and 4 bases at J, with 11 bases between the two ends. Input material: peripheral blood. The chain links TRBV10-3 to TRBJ1-2; D not certain. The TCR originated in a man in his 60s with acute or convalescent COVID-19. This chain's CDR3 is CAISEADTLYGYTF. DNA of the CDR3: TGTGCCATCAGTGAGGCCGACACTCTCTATGGCTACACCTTC.